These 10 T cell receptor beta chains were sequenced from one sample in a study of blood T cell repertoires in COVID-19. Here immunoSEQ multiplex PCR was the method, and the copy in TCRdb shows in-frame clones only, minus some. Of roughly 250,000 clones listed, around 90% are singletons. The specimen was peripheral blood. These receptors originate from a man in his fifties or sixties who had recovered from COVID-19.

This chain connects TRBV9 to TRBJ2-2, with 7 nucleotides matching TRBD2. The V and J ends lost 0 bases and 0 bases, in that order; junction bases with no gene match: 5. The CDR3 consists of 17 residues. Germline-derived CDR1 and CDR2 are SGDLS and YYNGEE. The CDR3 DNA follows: TGTGCCAGCAGCGTAGACGGGGCGGGAGCGAACACCGGGGAGCTGTTTTTT. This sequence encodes CASSVDGAGANTGELFF.

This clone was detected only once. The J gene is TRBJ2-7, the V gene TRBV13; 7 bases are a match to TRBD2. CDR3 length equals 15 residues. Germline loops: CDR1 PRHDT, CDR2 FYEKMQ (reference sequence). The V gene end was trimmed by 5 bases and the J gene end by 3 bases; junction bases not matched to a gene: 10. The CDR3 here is CASSPPAGEGYEQYF. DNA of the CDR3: TGTGCCAGCAGCCCCCCGGCGGGGGAGGGCTACGAGCAGTACTTC.

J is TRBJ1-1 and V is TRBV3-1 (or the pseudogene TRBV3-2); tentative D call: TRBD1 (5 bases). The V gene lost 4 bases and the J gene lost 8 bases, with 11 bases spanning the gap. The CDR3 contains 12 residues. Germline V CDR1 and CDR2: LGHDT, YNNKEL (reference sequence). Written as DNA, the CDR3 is TGTGCCAGCAGCCCCAACCGACAGGAAGCTTTCTTT. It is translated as CASSPNRQEAFF.

The CDR3 here is CASSPGQGARGYTF. DNA for the CDR3: TGTGCCAGCAGTCCAGGACAGGGGGCGAGAGGCTACACCTTC. V gene TRBV2 combines with J gene TRBJ1-2; TRBD1 matches at 11 bases. Germline lookup yields CDR1 SNHLY and CDR2 FYNNEI. This CDR3 spans 14 amino acids. Germline trimming cut 5 bases from V and 8 bases from J; bases unmatched to any gene: 7.

CDR3 coding DNA: TGCGCCAGCAGCCAGATAGGGCAGGGTCACTATGGCTACACCTTC. Translated: CASSQIGQGHYGYTF. The genes are TRBV4-1 and TRBJ1-2, with TRBD1 as a possible D gene (5 bases). Trimming took 3 bases from V and 3 from J, leaving 14 bases between them. From germline, CDR1 is MGHRA and CDR2 YSYEKL. CDR3 size: 15 residues.

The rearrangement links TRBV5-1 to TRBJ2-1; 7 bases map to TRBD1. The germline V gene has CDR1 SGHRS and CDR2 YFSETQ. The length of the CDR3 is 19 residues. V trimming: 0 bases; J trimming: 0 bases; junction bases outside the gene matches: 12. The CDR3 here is CASSLVPQTGPSSYNEQFF. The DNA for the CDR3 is TGCGCCAGCAGCTTGGTACCCCAGACAGGGCCTAGCTCCTACAATGAGCAGTTCTTC.

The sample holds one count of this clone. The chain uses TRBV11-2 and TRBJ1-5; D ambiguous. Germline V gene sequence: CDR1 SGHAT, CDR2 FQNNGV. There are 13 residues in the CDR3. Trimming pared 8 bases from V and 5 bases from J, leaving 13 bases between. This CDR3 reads CASLSVPDQPQHF. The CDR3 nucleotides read TGTGCCAGCCTCAGTGTTCCCGATCAGCCCCAGCATTTT.

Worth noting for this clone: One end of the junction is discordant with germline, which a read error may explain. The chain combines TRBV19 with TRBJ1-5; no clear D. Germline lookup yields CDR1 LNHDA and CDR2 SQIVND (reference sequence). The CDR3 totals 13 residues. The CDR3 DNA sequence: TGTACCAGTAATACGCGTAGCAATCAGCCCCAGCATTTT. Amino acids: CTSNTRSNQPQHF.

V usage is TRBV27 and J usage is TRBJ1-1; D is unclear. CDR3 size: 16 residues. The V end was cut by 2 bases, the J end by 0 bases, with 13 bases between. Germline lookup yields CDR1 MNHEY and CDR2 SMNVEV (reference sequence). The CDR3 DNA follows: TGTGCCAGCAGTTTAAGGGCGAGCGGCGTGAACACTGAAGCTTTCTTT. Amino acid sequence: CASSLRASGVNTEAFF.

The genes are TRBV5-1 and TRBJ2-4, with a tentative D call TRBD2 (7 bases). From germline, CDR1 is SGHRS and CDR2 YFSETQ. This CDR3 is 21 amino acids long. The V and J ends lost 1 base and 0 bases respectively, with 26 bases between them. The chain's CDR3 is CASSLRPLEGGAPLAKNIQYF. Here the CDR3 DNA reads TGCGCCAGCAGCTTGCGACCTCTAGAAGGGGGGGCCCCACTAGCCAAAAACATTCAGTACTTC.